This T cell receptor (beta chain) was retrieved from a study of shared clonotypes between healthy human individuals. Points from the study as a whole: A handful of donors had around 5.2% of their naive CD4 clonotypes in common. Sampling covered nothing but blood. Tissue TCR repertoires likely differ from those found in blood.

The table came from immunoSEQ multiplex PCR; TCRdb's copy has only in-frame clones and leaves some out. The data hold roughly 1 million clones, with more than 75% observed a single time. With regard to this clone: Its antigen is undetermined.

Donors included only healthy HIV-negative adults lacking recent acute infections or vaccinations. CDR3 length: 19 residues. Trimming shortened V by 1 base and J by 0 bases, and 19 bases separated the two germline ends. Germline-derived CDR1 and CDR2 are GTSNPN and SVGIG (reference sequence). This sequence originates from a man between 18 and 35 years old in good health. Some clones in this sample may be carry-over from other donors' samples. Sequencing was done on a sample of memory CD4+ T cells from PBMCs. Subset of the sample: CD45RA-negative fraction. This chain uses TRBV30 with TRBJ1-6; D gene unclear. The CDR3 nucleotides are TGTGCCTGGAGTGCAGGCGTCTACAGTTCCAGCTCCTATAATTCACCCCTCCACTTT. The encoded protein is CAWSAGVYSSSSYNSPLHF.